This T cell receptor beta chain was sequenced during a study of beta chain features in type 1 diabetes. Broader study findings: Shortening that was moderate but significant affected the TCRB CDR3s of Type 1 diabetes patients in all four CD4+ subsets.

Based on CD45RO/CCR7/CD25/CD127/CD95/CD27, CD4+ regulatory, stem cell-like memory, naive and central memory cells were sorted. Concerning this clone itself: Antigen: not known.

The investigators reverse transcribed all of the isolated RNA, so they sequenced expressed TCRB transcripts. Some clones are missing from TCRdb's copy, which holds only in-frame ones; the method was immunoSEQ multiplex PCR. This table has fewer than 300,000 clones, approximately 11% appearing once. The specimen sequenced was naive CD4+ T cells from blood. The receptor was isolated from a man aged 25 to 40 with type 1 diabetes.

CDR3 DNA: TGTGCCAGCAGCTTCGGACAGGACGAGCAGTACTTC. This gives the protein CASSFGQDEQYF. The chain recombines TRBV7-2 with TRBJ2-7; TRBD1 agrees at 7 bases. With 3 bases clipped from V and 5 bases from J, the junction kept 1 base outside the gene matches. The CDR3 consists of 12 residues. Germline assignment: CDR1 SGHTA and CDR2 FQGNSA.